This is a list of T cell receptor beta chains from one sample in a study of cytomegalovirus exposure and HLA in healthy donors. Here immunoSEQ multiplex PCR was the method, and the copy in TCRdb shows in-frame clones only, minus some. The table lists about 250,000 clones, roughly two thirds of them singletons. Sequenced: PBMCs. The receptors come from a female donor in good health and CMV-seronegative. The CDR3 runs from the conserved cysteine through the conserved F or W.

CDR3aa | j_gene | v_gene
CASSATTGSAETQYF | TRBJ2-5 | TRBV2
CASSPNRGRATLEKLFF | TRBJ1-4 | TRBV27
CAISESTGADTQYF | TRBJ2-3 | TRBV10-3
CAISEQGFYEQYF | . | TRBV10-3
CASSQDASGSSYEQYF | TRBJ2-7 | TRBV4-1
CASSLFTGTSGSETQYF | TRBJ2-5 | TRBV27
CASSRLLAGGPKEQFF | TRBJ2-1 | TRBV5-1
CASSVSGVYADTQYF | TRBJ2-3 | TRBV7-9
CASTAGRYEQYF | TRBJ2-7 | TRBV6-1
CSVRSGSGNTIYF | TRBJ1-3 | TRBV29-1
CASSPSPPRYEQYF | . | TRBV27
CSSSFSGSGTGELFF | TRBJ2-2 | TRBV7-9
CASSPGQQPFQPQHF | TRBJ1-5 | TRBV5-1
CASSRATGSEKLFF | TRBJ1-4 | TRBV28
CASSPSGFSYNEQFF | TRBJ2-1 | TRBV7-9
CASRSIRGEQYF | TRBJ2-7 | TRBV27
CASSELRQGNSPLHF | TRBJ1-6 | TRBV25-1
CASSPYSGSLGVTQYF | TRBJ2-3 | TRBV27
CASSRGQGNTEAFF | TRBJ1-1 | TRBV4-1
CASSGTGANTIYF | TRBJ1-3 | TRBV2
CASSEGGASYEQYF | TRBJ2-7 | TRBV2
CASSLVAGGTFF | TRBJ1-1 | TRBV28
CSVDLGQATTQGAEAFF | TRBJ1-1 | TRBV29-1
CASTRYSYEQYF | TRBJ2-7 | TRBV28
CASRDSGSASNEQYF | TRBJ2-7 | TRBV27
CASSFQGETGELFF | TRBJ2-2 | TRBV5-1
CASSPSGQGRTDTQYF | TRBJ2-3 | TRBV27
CASSILGPGQGENYGYTF | TRBJ1-2 | TRBV19
CASSPPGGEFYGYTF | TRBJ1-2 | TRBV4-1
CASSARSGSSYNEQFF | TRBJ2-1 | TRBV13
CASSPDRGGYEQYF | TRBJ2-7 | TRBV5-6
CASSLELQGGRDTEAFF | TRBJ1-1 | TRBV28
CASSFLAGNPVGELFF | TRBJ2-2 | TRBV5-1
CASSTTGKNYEQYF | TRBJ2-7 | TRBV7-9
CASRRPGDSHGYTF | TRBJ1-2 | TRBV28
CASSEDAGQGGQPQHF | TRBJ1-5 | TRBV6-4
CASTQGYEQYF | TRBJ2-7 | TRBV11-3
CASSITQGGPQHF | TRBJ1-5 | TRBV19
CASSLFSGRTYNEQFF | TRBJ2-1 | TRBV28
CASSPGDRPFIGYTF | TRBJ1-2 | TRBV5-4
CASSFGVGYEQYF | TRBJ2-7 | TRBV19
CSAPDSVWQFF | TRBJ2-1 | TRBV20-1